The 7 T cell receptor beta chains given below trace back to one sample, sequenced in a study of shared clonotypes between healthy human individuals. Here immunoSEQ multiplex PCR was the method, and the copy in TCRdb shows in-frame clones only, minus some. In the table there are approximately 1.9 million clones, roughly 93% of which are singletons. CD45RO-negative cells were positively selected for CCR7, leaving out terminally differentiated effector memory CD45RA+ cells. Material: naive CD8+ T cells from PBMCs. These receptors were taken from a man younger than 30 in good health. Some clones in this sample may be carry-over from other donors' samples.

V gene TRBV11-1 combines with J gene TRBJ2-7, with 7 bases lining up with TRBD1. Germline loops: CDR1 SGHAT, CDR2 FQDESV (reference sequence). The CDR3 spans 15 residues. The trim removed 5 bases at V and 0 bases at J, leaving 7 bases unmatched. The chain's CDR3 is CASSGRQGSSYEQYF. The CDR3 nucleotides read TGTGCCAGCAGCGGAAGACAGGGAAGCTCCTACGAGCAGTACTTC. Based on the CDR3 plus reference TRBV11-1 and TRBJ2-7, the full variable domain is EAEVAQSPRYKITEKSQAVAFWCDPISGHATLYWYRQILGQGPELLVQFQDESVVDDSQLPKDRFSAERLKGVDSTLKIQPAELGDSAMYLCASSGRQGSSYEQYFGPGTRLTVT.

The chain has TRBV19 and TRBJ1-2; D gene unclear. From germline, CDR1 is LNHDA and CDR2 SQIVND (reference sequence). The CDR3 runs to 12 residues. Trimming took off 5 bases at V and 6 bases at J, with 10 bases between the two ends. The CDR3 loop is CASSLLTNGYTF. CDR3 coding DNA: TGTGCCAGTAGTCTCCTTACGAATGGCTACACCTTC.

This clone was detected only once. The rearrangement links TRBV7-9 to TRBJ2-3; 7 bases map to TRBD2. The V segment lost 1 base and the J segment 5 bases; nucleotides outside the gene matches: 3. Germline CDR1 is SEHNR and CDR2 is FQNEAQ (reference sequence). The CDR3 extends over 14 amino acids. CDR3 bases: TGTGCCAGCAGCTTAGGGTCTAGCGGAGATACGCAGTATTTT. This translates into CASSLGSSGDTQYF.

A remark on this clone: Other DNA sequences from this sample encode an identical CDR3 as well. This chain joins TRBV25-1 and TRBJ2-2; no clear D gene. The CDR3 totals 14 residues. Germline-derived CDR1 and CDR2 are MGHDK and SYGVNS. Trimming stripped 2 bases from V and 2 bases from J, with 6 bases between. CDR3 sequence: CASSEAVNTGELFF. DNA of the CDR3: TGTGCCAGCAGTGAAGCGGTTAACACCGGGGAGCTGTTTTTT.

This chain links TRBV27 with TRBJ2-7; weak D call: TRBD1 (5 bases). The CDR3 has 13 amino acids. CDR1 is MNHEY, CDR2 SMNVEV, per germline (reference sequence). V was cut by 5 bases and J by 2 bases, with 10 bases left in between. The CDR3 protein is CASSVGVAYEQYF. As DNA, the CDR3 is TGTGCCAGCAGTGTAGGGGTGGCCTACGAGCAGTACTTC.

The chain recombines TRBV5-1 with TRBJ2-3, with 10 bases matching TRBD1. This CDR3 has 16 residues. V was pared by 0 bases and J by 3 bases, with 4 bases of the junction left unmatched. Per germline, CDR1 SGHRS and CDR2 YFSETQ. CDR3 nucleotide sequence: TGCGCCAGCAGCTTGGCCCCGGGACAGGGGACAGATACGCAGTATTTT. Residues: CASSLAPGQGTDTQYF.

This clone was picked up a small number of times. The chain uses TRBV7-9 and TRBJ1-5; 7 nucleotides line up with TRBD1. This CDR3 is 14 amino acids long. The V gene end was trimmed by 7 bases and the J gene end by 4 bases; junction bases not matched to a gene: 7. Germline V CDR1 and CDR2: SEHNR, FQNEAQ (reference sequence). The CDR3 DNA reads TGTGCCAGCAACTCAGGGGGGGCAAATCAGCCCCAGCATTTT. Its protein is CASNSGGANQPQHF. Supplemented by reference TRBV7-9 and TRBJ1-5, the full variable domain reads DTGVSQNPRHKITKRGQNVTFRCDPISEHNRLYWYRQTLGQGPEFLTYFQNEAQLEKSRLLSDRFSAERPKGSFSTLEIQRTEQGDSAMYLCASNSGGANQPQHFGDGTRLSIL.